The 32 T cell receptor beta chains below come from one sample, sequenced in a study of T cell repertoires in cytomegalovirus infection. The antigens these receptors bind are not known. TCRdb ran MiXCR on the reads and lists one entry per CDR3 protein. The sample records about 700,000 distinct CDR3 sequences, around a third being singletons. Specimen: cultured PBMCs, collected from culture after CMV antigen stimulation. These receptors were collected from a human donor in good health (CMV status not recorded). Some clones in this sample may be carry-over from other donors' samples.

The chain recombines TRBV2 with TRBJ1-2; 7 nucleotides line up with TRBD1. J was trimmed by 5 bases and V by 6 bases; bases with no gene match: 6. Germline CDR1 is SNHLY and CDR2 is FYNNEI. CDR3 length: 13 residues. The CDR3 nucleotides read TGTGCCAGCAGGTGGCAGGGGGGATATGGCTACACCTTC. It codes for CASRWQGGYGYTF.

This clonotype was counted a few times. The chain links TRBV11-1 to TRBJ1-2, with D tentatively TRBD1 (5 bases). This CDR3 contains 13 residues. V lost 9 bases to trimming and J lost 4 bases, with 15 bases between them. CDR1 and CDR2 from the germline V gene are SGHAT and FQDESV (reference sequence). CDR3 bases: TGTGCCAGTAAACCGGGACCGAGCTATGGCTACACCTTC. Protein sequence: CASKPGPSYGYTF.

The rearrangement links TRBV12-3 or TRBV12-4 to TRBJ1-1; D is uncertain. The CDR3 runs to 15 residues. The germline V and J ends were trimmed by 6 bases and 4 bases, with 18 bases remaining between them. The CDR3 DNA sequence: TGTGCCAGCAGCCCCGACCTACTCCTGGGCACTGAAGCTTTCTTT. Protein product: CASSPDLLLGTEAFF.

The V and J genes are TRBV7-6 and TRBJ2-7; 11 bases map to TRBD2. V shed 4 bases and J 4 bases; nucleotides not matched to a gene: 9. Germline V gene data show CDR1 as SGHVS and CDR2 as FNYEAQ. The length of the CDR3 is 16 residues. The CDR3 DNA sequence: TGTGCCAGCAGCTCGGGCCTCGGACTAGCGGGTTACGAGCAGTACTTC. The encoded protein is CASSSGLGLAGYEQYF.

The chain has TRBV7-9 and TRBJ2-5; D is perhaps TRBD1 or TRBD2 (5 bases each). Germline loops: CDR1 SEHNR, CDR2 FQNEAQ (reference sequence). This CDR3 comprises 15 residues. V was cut by 6 bases and J by 5 bases, with 19 bases left in between. In DNA form, the CDR3 reads TGTGCCAGCAGGTCCAAGCCAGAGGGGTACGAGACCCAGTACTTC. It specifies CASRSKPEGYETQYF. Full variable domain (missing parts from reference TRBV7-9 and TRBJ2-5): DTGVSQNPRHKITKRGQNVTFRCDPISEHNRLYWYRQTLGQGPEFLTYFQNEAQLEKSRLLSDRFSAERPKGSFSTLEIQRTEQGDSAMYLCASRSKPEGYETQYFGPGTRLLVL.

The CDR3 nucleotides read TGTGCCAGCAGCTTTAGGACTAGCGGGAGCTTCGATGAGCAGTTCTTC. Translation: CASSFRTSGSFDEQFF. This chain connects TRBV7-9 to TRBJ2-1, with TRBD2 matching over 13 bases. CDR3 length: 16 residues. After removal of 3 bases from V and 8 bases from J, the junction contained 7 bases not matched to a gene. Germline values: CDR1 SEHNR, CDR2 FQNEAQ (reference sequence).

The chain carries TRBV7-6 and TRBJ2-5; TRBD1 or TRBD2 may be the D gene (5 bases each). V shed 5 bases and J shed 5 bases, with 18 bases lying between them. CDR1 and CDR2 from the germline V gene are SGHVS and FNYEAQ. This CDR3 comprises 15 residues. In nucleotides, the CDR3 is TGTGCCAGCAGCCCCTTGGGACCATTAGAGGAGACCCAGTACTTC. The encoded protein is CASSPLGPLEETQYF.

V and J are TRBV6-1 and TRBJ1-2, with D possibly matching TRBD1 (5 bases). V lost 1 base and J 7 bases, leaving 13 bases between the germline ends. The length of the CDR3 is 14 residues. Looked up from germline, CDR1 is MNHNS and CDR2 is SASEGT. The DNA for the CDR3 is TGTGCCAGCAGTGAAGTTAGGGGAGGTGGTGGCTACACCTTC. Amino acid sequence: CASSEVRGGGGYTF.

A few counts support this clonotype. The chain recombines TRBV11-2 with TRBJ2-2; 7 bases are a match to TRBD2. The CDR3 runs 21 residues. Per the germline V gene, CDR1 is SGHAT and CDR2 is FQNNGV. The V gene end was trimmed by 3 bases and the J gene end by 0 bases; junction bases not matched to a gene: 19. The CDR3 DNA reads as TGTGCCAGCAGCTTTGGGGGGGTATCTGACACCCTGGGCCCGAACACCGGGGAGCTGTTTTTT. Its translation: CASSFGGVSDTLGPNTGELFF.

The sample holds a few counts of this clonotype. This chain uses TRBV28 with TRBJ2-5; weak D call: TRBD2 (6 bases). The CDR3 contains 13 residues. Trimming shortened V by 4 bases and J by 5 bases, and 11 bases separated the two germline ends. Germline-derived CDR1 and CDR2 are MDHEN and SYDVKM. The CDR3 nucleotides read TGTGCCAGCAGTTGGCTCGGGGGTGAGACCCAGTACTTC. It codes for CASSWLGGETQYF. The full variable domain, in which reference TRBV28 and TRBJ2-5 provide the parts outside the CDR3, is DVKVTQSSRYLVKRTGEKVFLECVQDMDHENMFWYRQDPGLGLRLIYFSYDVKMKEKGDIPEGYSVSREKKERFSLILESASTNQTSMYLCASSWLGGETQYFGPGTRLLVL.

The chain links TRBV29-1 to TRBJ2-5; D possibly corresponds to TRBD1 (5 bases). Trimming took off 5 bases at V and 3 bases at J, with 10 bases between the two ends. Germline V gene lookup returns CDR1 SQVTM and CDR2 ANQGSEA. The CDR3 runs to 12 residues. CDR3 coding DNA: TGCAGCGTTTGGGGCAGAGAAGAGACCCAGTACTTC. Translation: CSVWGREETQYF.

This clonotype was counted once. This chain connects TRBV6-2 or TRBV6-3 to TRBJ2-3; the D call may be TRBD1 or TRBD2 (5 bases each). CDR1 is MNHEY, CDR2 SVGEGT, per germline. V was trimmed by 2 bases and J by 6 bases, leaving 6 bases between them. The CDR3 loop spans 12 amino acids. DNA of the CDR3: TGTGCCAGCAGTTACGAGGGGGATACGCAGTATTTT. Translation gives CASSYEGDTQYF.

This clonotype has a handful of counts. The rearrangement joins TRBV20-1 to TRBJ2-1, with D unresolved. V was cut by 0 bases and J by 2 bases, with 11 bases left in between. This CDR3 comprises 15 residues. Germline values: CDR1 DFQATT, CDR2 SNEGSKA (reference sequence). The CDR3 loop reads CSARDRGSPYNEQFF. The CDR3 coding sequence is TGCAGTGCTAGAGATCGCGGTAGCCCCTACAATGAGCAGTTCTTC.

This clonotype was seen only a few times. The chain is built from TRBV7-6 and TRBJ2-7; D possibly uses TRBD1 or TRBD2 (5 bases each). With 5 bases removed from V and 0 bases from J, the gap between germline ends came to 17 bases. The CDR3 covers 16 residues. Germline V gene sequence: CDR1 SGHVS, CDR2 FNYEAQ. The CDR3 loop reads CASSPIVWGSSYEQYF. CDR3 in DNA: TGTGCCAGCAGCCCCATAGTTTGGGGGAGCTCCTACGAGCAGTACTTC.

This clonotype has a handful of counts. The chain recombines TRBV3-1 with TRBJ2-7; possible D gene TRBD1, 5 bases. V was shortened by 0 bases and J by 6 bases, with 12 bases between the two germline ends. The CDR3 extends over 14 amino acids. Germline V gene lookup returns CDR1 LGHDT and CDR2 YNNKEL (reference sequence). The CDR3, as DNA: TGTGCCAGCAGCCAAGATAACGTAGGGGTCGAGCAGTACTTC. Protein product: CASSQDNVGVEQYF.

This clonotype was counted a few times. The chain carries TRBV28 and TRBJ2-7; no definite D call. This CDR3 has 14 residues. Trimming took off 4 bases at V and 5 bases at J, with 15 bases between the two ends. Germline V gene data show CDR1 as MDHEN and CDR2 as SYDVKM. CDR3 sequence (DNA): TGTGCCAGCAGTTCCCCGCGGCAGCCCAACGAGCAGTACTTC. Translating it yields CASSSPRQPNEQYF. Together with reference TRBV28 and TRBJ2-7, the CDR3 gives the full variable domain: DVKVTQSSRYLVKRTGEKVFLECVQDMDHENMFWYRQDPGLGLRLIYFSYDVKMKEKGDIPEGYSVSREKKERFSLILESASTNQTSMYLCASSSPRQPNEQYFGPGTRLTVT.

The chain carries TRBV5-6 and TRBJ2-5; D is unclear. Per the germline V gene, CDR1 is SGHDT and CDR2 is YYEEEE. Trimming removed 3 bases from V and 5 bases from J, with 11 bases in between. This CDR3 spans 13 amino acids. The CDR3 is CASSSQLHETQYF. The CDR3 coding sequence is TGTGCCAGCAGCTCGCAGCTTCATGAGACCCAGTACTTC. Full variable domain (outside the CDR3, taken from reference TRBV5-6 and TRBJ2-5): DAGVTQSPTHLIKTRGQQVTLRCSPKSGHDTVSWYQQALGQGPQFIFQYYEEEERQRGNFPDRFSGHQFPNYSSELNVNALLLGDSALYLCASSSQLHETQYFGPGTRLLVL.

The chain carries TRBV28 and TRBJ2-7; D is ambiguous. Germline V CDR1 and CDR2: MDHEN, SYDVKM. Trimming stripped 4 bases from V and 2 bases from J, with 9 bases between. The CDR3 sequence is 13 residues long. The CDR3 DNA reads TGTGCCAGCAGTTACCCCCGGGCCTACGAGCAGTACTTC. Translating gives CASSYPRAYEQYF.

This chain joins TRBV19 and TRBJ1-2, with 9 bases lining up with TRBD1. Trimming took 4 bases from V and 10 from J; bases not matched to a gene: 16. The CDR3 consists of 16 residues. The germline V gene encodes CDR1 LNHDA and CDR2 SQIVND (reference sequence). The CDR3: CASSRIPGTGNEDYTF. In nucleotides, the CDR3 is TGTGCCAGTAGTAGAATACCCGGGACAGGGAACGAGGACTACACCTTC.

J is TRBJ2-7 and V is TRBV27, with 9 nucleotides matching TRBD2. Unmatched junction bases numbered 8, after V lost 0 bases and J lost 5 bases. The CDR3 consists of 16 residues. Germline V gene data show CDR1 as MNHEY and CDR2 as SMNVEV (reference sequence). This CDR3 is CASSLSAGGPMDEQYF. The DNA for the CDR3 is TGTGCCAGCAGTTTATCGGCGGGGGGGCCCATGGACGAGCAGTACTTC.

The gene calls are TRBV6-6 and TRBJ2-3; 9 nucleotides match TRBD2. This CDR3 spans 16 amino acids. V gave up 2 bases and J gave up 6 bases; unmatched junction bases: 9. In germline, CDR1 is MNHNY, CDR2 SVGAGI (reference sequence). The CDR3 reads CASSYTGGGVSDTQYF. CDR3 nucleotide sequence: TGTGCCAGCAGTTACACCGGCGGGGGGGTCTCCGATACGCAGTATTTT.

This clonotype appeared a few times. The chain links TRBV7-2 to TRBJ2-3, with D perhaps assigned TRBD1 or TRBD2 (5 bases each). The CDR3 sequence is 13 residues long. The germline V gene encodes CDR1 SGHTA and CDR2 FQGNSA. Trimming removed 6 bases from V and 6 bases from J, with 13 bases in between. The CDR3 protein is CASRGPSSDTQYF. The CDR3 DNA is TGTGCCAGCAGGGGACCAAGCTCGGATACGCAGTATTTT.

The J gene is TRBJ2-7, the V gene TRBV11-2; 9 bases fit TRBD2. The germline V gene encodes CDR1 SGHAT and CDR2 FQNNGV. V lost 1 base and J lost 5; bases outside the gene matches: 9. This CDR3 has 16 residues. In nucleotides, the CDR3 is TGTGCCAGCAGCTTAGGTAGCGGGAGCCCCCCCCACGAGCAGTACTTC. It yields the protein CASSLGSGSPPHEQYF. The whole variable domain, remainder taken from reference TRBV11-2 and TRBJ2-7, is EAGVAQSPRYKIIEKRQSVAFWCNPISGHATLYWYQQILGQGPKLLIQFQNNGVVDDSQLPKDRFSAERLKGVDSTLKIQPAKLEDSAVYLCASSLGSGSPPHEQYFGPGTRLTVT.

The gene calls are TRBV18 and TRBJ2-3, with TRBD2 identical over 9 bases. Germline lookup yields CDR1 KGHSH and CDR2 LQKENI. The CDR3 is 17 amino acids. The trim removed 2 bases at V and 1 base at J, leaving 7 bases unmatched. In nucleotides, the CDR3 is TGTGCCAGCTCACCAAGGCCGGGACTAGCTGGCACAGATACGCAGTATTTT. It yields the protein CASSPRPGLAGTDTQYF.

The gene calls are TRBV24-1 and TRBJ2-5; D may be TRBD2 (7 bases). Germline lookup yields CDR1 KGHDR and CDR2 SFDVKD. The CDR3 totals 17 residues. V was cut by 10 bases and J by 0 bases, with 23 bases left in between. The CDR3 is CATGGVPGHKYQETQYF. Written as DNA, the CDR3 is TGTGCCACGGGGGGGGTCCCGGGACACAAGTACCAAGAGACCCAGTACTTC.

The chain links TRBV12-5 to TRBJ2-7; D unclear. CDR1 is LGHNT, CDR2 FRNRAP, per germline. Trimming cost V 1 base and J 3 bases, with 4 bases left between them. The length of the CDR3 is 12 residues. The CDR3 loop reads CASGLAYYEQYF. The CDR3 coding sequence is TGTGCTAGTGGTTTGGCCTACTACGAGCAGTACTTC.

This clonotype was detected many times. This chain connects TRBV7-2 to TRBJ2-7, with D perhaps given as TRBD1 or TRBD2 (5 bases each). V was pared by 4 bases and J by 0 bases, with 22 bases between. Per the germline V gene, CDR1 is SGHTA and CDR2 is FQGNSA. The CDR3 runs 18 residues. The CDR3 coding sequence is TGTGCCAGCAGCTCTTTATGGGAACCCCGGGGCAGCTCCTACGAGCAGTACTTC. As protein: CASSSLWEPRGSSYEQYF.

This clonotype was counted a few times. This sequence joins TRBV7-2 and TRBJ2-1; 15 nucleotides line up with TRBD2. CDR1 is SGHTA, CDR2 FQGNSA, per germline. The CDR3 has 16 residues. J gave up 13 bases and V 1 base, and 8 bases lay outside the gene matches. CDR3 coding DNA: TGTGCCAGCAGCTTAGTAACTGGACTAGCGGGAGGGCTACAGTTCTTC. Protein sequence: CASSLVTGLAGGLQFF.

The chain carries TRBV30 and TRBJ1-1, with 9 bases that match TRBD1. This CDR3 has 15 amino acids. V was clipped by 2 bases and J by 4 bases; unmatched bases: 8. CDR1 and CDR2 (germline): GTSNPN, SVGIG (reference sequence). The CDR3 DNA is TGTGCCTGGAGTCCCGACAGGGGGGGGAGCACTGAAGCTTTCTTT. As protein: CAWSPDRGGSTEAFF.

J is TRBJ1-2 and V is TRBV6-4; TRBD1 agrees at 10 bases. Trimming removed 6 bases from V and 4 bases from J; junction bases left unmatched: 5. The CDR3 length is 14 residues. CDR1 is MRHNA and CDR2 is SNTAGT in the germline V gene. The CDR3 here is CASRTGGPLYGYTF. The CDR3 bases are TGTGCCAGCAGGACAGGGGGCCCCCTCTATGGCTACACCTTC.

This clonotype was detected a few times. This sequence joins TRBV6-5 and TRBJ2-7; 8 bases are a match to TRBD1. Germline V lookup: CDR1 MNHEY, CDR2 SVGAGI. J gave up 2 bases and V 7 bases, and 4 bases lay outside the gene matches. The CDR3 covers 13 residues. Written as DNA, the CDR3 is TGTGCCAGCACTACGACAGGGGCCTACGAGCAGTACTTC. This gives the protein CASTTTGAYEQYF.

This chain uses TRBV4-2 with TRBJ2-5; 7 bases agree with TRBD2. The CDR3 covers 15 residues. The V gene end was trimmed by 8 bases and the J gene end by 3 bases; junction bases not matched to a gene: 12. Germline lookup yields CDR1 LGHNA and CDR2 YNFKEQ. Written as DNA, the CDR3 is TGTGCCAGCGAGCCAGACTGGACTAGTAAAGAGACCCAGTACTTC. Amino acids: CASEPDWTSKETQYF.